Only one count was recorded for the clone carrying this TCR beta chain. Its antigen remains unidentified. The CDR3 length is 15 residues. Trimming pared 1 base from V and 3 bases from J, leaving 10 bases between. Germline lookup yields CDR1 LNHDA and CDR2 SQIVND (reference sequence). This sample was taken from a study of cytomegalovirus exposure and HLA in healthy donors. General observations from the study: Later, an analysis found that TCR clusters from the first cohort tended to co-occur in the 110 or so validation repertoires. The study put about 180 TCR beta chains on its list as cytomegalovirus-associated.

TCRdb keeps only in-frame clones here, not all; method: immunoSEQ multiplex PCR. The sample yields 150,000 or so clones, around 85% seen once. The V and J genes are TRBV19 and TRBJ1-5; D is perhaps TRBD1 (5 bases). The sequence was collected from a man aged 25 to 40 in good health and CMV-seropositive. The sample comprised PBMCs. The chain's CDR3 is CASSIASGNNQPQHF. The CDR3 DNA is TGTGCCAGTAGTATAGCATCAGGGAACAATCAGCCCCAGCATTTT. The entire variable domain, with the rest obtained from reference TRBV19 and TRBJ1-5, is as follows: DGGITQSPKYLFRKEGQNVTLSCEQNLNHDAMYWYRQDPGQGLRLIYYSQIVNDFQKGDIAEGYSVSREKKESFPLTVTSAQKNPTAFYLCASSIASGNNQPQHFGDGTRLSIL.